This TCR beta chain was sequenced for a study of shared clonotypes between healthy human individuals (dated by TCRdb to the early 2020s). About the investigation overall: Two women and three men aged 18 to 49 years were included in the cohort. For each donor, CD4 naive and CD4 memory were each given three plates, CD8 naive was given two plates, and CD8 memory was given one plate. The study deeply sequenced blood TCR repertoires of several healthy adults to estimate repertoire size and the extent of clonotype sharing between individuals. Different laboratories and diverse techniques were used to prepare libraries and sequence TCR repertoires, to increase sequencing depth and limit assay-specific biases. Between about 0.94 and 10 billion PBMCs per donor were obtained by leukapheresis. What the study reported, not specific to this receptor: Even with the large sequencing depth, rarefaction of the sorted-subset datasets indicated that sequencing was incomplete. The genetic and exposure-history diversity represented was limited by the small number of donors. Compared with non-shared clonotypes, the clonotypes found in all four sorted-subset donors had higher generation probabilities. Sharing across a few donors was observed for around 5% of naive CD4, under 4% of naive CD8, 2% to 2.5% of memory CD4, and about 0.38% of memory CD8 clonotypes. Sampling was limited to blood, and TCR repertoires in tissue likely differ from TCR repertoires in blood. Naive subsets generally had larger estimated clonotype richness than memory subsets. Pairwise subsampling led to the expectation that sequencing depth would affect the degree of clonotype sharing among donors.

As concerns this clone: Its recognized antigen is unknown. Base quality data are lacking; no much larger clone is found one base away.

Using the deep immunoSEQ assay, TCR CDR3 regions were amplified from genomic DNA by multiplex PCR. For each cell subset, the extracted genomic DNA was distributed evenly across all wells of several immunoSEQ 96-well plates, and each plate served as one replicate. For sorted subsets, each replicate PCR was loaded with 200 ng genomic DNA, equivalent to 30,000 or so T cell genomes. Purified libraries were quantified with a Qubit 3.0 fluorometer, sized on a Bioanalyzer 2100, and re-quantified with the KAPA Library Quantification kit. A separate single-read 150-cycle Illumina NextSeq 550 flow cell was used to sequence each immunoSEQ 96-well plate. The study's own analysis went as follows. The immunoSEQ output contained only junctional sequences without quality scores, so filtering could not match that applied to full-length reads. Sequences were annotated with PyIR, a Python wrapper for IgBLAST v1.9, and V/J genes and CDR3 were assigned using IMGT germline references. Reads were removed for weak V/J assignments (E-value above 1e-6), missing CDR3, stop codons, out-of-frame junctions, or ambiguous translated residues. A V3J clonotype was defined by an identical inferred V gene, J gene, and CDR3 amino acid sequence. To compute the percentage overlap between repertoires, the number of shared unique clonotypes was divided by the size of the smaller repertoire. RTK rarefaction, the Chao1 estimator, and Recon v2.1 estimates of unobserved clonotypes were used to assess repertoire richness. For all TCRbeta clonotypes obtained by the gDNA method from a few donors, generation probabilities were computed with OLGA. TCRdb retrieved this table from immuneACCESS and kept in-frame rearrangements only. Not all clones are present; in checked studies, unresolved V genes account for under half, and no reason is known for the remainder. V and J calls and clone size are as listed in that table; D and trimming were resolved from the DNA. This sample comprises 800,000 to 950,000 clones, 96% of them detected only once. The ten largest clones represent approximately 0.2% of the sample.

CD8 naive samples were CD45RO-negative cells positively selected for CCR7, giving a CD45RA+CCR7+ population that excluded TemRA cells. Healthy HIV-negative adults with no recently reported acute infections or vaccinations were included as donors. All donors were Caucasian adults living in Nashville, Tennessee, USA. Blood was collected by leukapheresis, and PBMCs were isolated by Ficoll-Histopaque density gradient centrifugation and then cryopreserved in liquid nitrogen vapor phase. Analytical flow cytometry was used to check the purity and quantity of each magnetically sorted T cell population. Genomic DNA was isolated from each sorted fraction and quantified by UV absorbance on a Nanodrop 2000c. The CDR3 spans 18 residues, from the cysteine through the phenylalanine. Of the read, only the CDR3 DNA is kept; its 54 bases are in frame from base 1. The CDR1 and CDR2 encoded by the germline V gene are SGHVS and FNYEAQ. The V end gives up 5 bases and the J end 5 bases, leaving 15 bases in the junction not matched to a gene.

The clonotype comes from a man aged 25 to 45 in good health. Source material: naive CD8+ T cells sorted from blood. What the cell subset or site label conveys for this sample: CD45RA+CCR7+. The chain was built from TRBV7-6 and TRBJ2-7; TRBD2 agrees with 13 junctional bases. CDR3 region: CASSIIVGLAGDVNEQYF. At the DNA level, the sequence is TGTGCCAGCAGCATCATAGTAGGACTAGCGGGAGATGTCAACGAGCAGTACTTC.